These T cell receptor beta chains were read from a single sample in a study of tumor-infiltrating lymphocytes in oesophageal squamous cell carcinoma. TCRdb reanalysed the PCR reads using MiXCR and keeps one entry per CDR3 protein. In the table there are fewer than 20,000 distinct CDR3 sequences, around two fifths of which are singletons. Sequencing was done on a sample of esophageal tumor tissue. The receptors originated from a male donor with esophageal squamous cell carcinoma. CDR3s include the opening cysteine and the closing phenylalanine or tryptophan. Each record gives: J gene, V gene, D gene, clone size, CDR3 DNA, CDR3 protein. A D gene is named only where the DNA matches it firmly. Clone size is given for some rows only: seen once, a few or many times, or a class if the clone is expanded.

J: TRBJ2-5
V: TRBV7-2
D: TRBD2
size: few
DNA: TGTGCCAGCAGCTTAGTTGCTAGCGGGAGGGGCCAAGAGACCCAGTACTTC
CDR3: CASSLVASGRGQETQYF

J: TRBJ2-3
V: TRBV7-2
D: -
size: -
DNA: TGTGCCAGCAGCCGACTAGTACGAGATACGCAGTATTTT
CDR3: CASSRLVRDTQYF

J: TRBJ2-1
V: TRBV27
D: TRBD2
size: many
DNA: TGTGCCAGCAGGACCGGGACTAGCTACAATGAGCAGTTCTTC
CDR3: CASRTGTSYNEQFF

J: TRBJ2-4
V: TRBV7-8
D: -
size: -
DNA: TGTGCCAGCACCATGAGGGCAGGGGCATCCTACGAGCGGTACTTT
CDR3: CASTMRAGASYERYF

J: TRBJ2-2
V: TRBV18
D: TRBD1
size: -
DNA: TGTGCCAGCTCAACACAGGGGGCGTTGAACACCGGGGAGCTGTTTTTT
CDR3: CASSTQGALNTGELFF

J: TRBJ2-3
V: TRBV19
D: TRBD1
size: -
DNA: TGTGCCAGTAGTATTGGAACAGGGGGGCCAGATACGCAGTATTTT
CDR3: CASSIGTGGPDTQYF

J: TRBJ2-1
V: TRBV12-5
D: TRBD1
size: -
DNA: TGTGCTAGCGCTTCCCAGGGGGCGTCCTACAATGAGCAGTTCTTC
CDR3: CASASQGASYNEQFF

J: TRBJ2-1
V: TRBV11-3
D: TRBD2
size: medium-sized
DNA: TGTGCCAGCAGCTCGGGACTAGGAACTTACAATGAGCAGTTCTTC
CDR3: CASSSGLGTYNEQFF

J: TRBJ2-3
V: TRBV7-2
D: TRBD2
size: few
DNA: TGTGCCAGCAGCTTAGACGGGAGGGGGGTAGATACGCAGTATTTT
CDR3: CASSLDGRGVDTQYF

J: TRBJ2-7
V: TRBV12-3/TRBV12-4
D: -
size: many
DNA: TGTGCCAGCAGTCAGGGGACTATATACGAGCAGTACTTC
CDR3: CASSQGTIYEQYF

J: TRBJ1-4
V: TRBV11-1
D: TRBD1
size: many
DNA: TGTGCCAGCAGCTTTTCGACGGGGACAGGGGGCGGTGAAAAACTGTTTTTT
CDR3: CASSFSTGTGGGEKLFF

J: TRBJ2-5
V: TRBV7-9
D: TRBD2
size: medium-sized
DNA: TGTGCCAGCAGCGCCCAGACTAGCGGGAGGGCCCAAGAGACCCAGTACTTC
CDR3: CASSAQTSGRAQETQYF

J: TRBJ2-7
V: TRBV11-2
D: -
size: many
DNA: TGTGCCAGCAGGGAACAGGGTTCCTACGAGCAGTACTTC
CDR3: CASREQGSYEQYF

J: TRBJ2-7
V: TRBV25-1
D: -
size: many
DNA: TGTGCCAGCAGTACCCAGGGGACATCCTACGAGCAGTACTTC
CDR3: CASSTQGTSYEQYF

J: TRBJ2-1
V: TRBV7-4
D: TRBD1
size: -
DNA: TGTGCCAGCAGACGGGGACAGGGAGGCAATGAGCAGTTCTTC
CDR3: CASRRGQGGNEQFF

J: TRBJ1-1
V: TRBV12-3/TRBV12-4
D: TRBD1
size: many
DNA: TGTGCCAGCAGTCCGACAGGGAGGACTGAAGCTTTCTTT
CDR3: CASSPTGRTEAFF

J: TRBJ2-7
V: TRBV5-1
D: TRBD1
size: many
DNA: TGCGCCAGCAGCTTGGATGTGGCAGGGGGCTACGAGCAGTACTTC
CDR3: CASSLDVAGGYEQYF

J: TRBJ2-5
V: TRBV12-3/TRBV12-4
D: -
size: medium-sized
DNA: TGTGCCAGCAGTTTACTTAGGCAAGAGACCCAGTACTTC
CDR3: CASSLLRQETQYF

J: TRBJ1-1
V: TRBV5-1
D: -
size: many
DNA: TGCGCCAGCAGTCCGACGGGGGACCGTGAAGCTTTCTTT
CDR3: CASSPTGDREAFF

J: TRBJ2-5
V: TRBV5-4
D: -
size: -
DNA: TGTGCCAGCAGCCGCCGGGACGGAAACTACAATGAGCAGTACTTC
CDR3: CASSRRDGNYNEQYF

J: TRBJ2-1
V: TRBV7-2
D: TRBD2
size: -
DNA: TGTGCCAGCAGGGCTAGCGGGAGCAATGAGCAGTTCTTC
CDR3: CASRASGSNEQFF

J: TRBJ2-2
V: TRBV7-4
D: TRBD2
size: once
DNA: TGTGCCAGCAGCCCGGGACTAGGTACCGGGGAGCTGTTTTTT
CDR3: CASSPGLGTGELFF

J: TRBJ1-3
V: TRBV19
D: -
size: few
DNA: TGTGCCAGTAGTTTGATGGGACAAAACTCTGGAAACACCATATATTTT
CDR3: CASSLMGQNSGNTIYF

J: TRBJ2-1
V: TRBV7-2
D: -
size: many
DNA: TGTGCCAGCAGCTCCGGGAGCGGTGGATACAATGAGCAGTTCTTC
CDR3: CASSSGSGGYNEQFF

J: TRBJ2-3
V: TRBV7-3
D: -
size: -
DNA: TGTGCCAGCAGCTTATTAGGGGACAGCACAGATACGCAGTATTTT
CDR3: CASSLLGDSTDTQYF

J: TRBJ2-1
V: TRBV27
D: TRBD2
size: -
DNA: TGTGCCAGCAGTTTAGGGCGGGAGTTAGAGCAGTTCTTC
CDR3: CASSLGRELEQFF

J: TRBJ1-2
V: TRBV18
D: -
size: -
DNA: TGTGCCAGCTCAAGCAGGGATCCCCGGATCTATGGCTACACCTTC
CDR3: CASSSRDPRIYGYTF

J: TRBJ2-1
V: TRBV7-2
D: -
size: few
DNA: TGTGCCAGCAGCATTGGACTACATAACAATGAGCAGTTCTTC
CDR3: CASSIGLHNNEQFF

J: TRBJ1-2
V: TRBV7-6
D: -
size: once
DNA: TGTGCCAGCAGCTTAGATGGGGGCGTCCGTGGCTACACCTTC
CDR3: CASSLDGGVRGYTF

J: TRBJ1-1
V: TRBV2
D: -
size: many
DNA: TGTGCCAGCAGTGGCGCCGGTACTGAAGCTTTCTTT
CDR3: CASSGAGTEAFF

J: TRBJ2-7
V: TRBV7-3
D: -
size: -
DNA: TGTGCCAGCAGCTTCCAACAGGGTGGCGAGCAGTACTTC
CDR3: CASSFQQGGEQYF

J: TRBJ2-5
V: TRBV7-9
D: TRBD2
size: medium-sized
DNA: TGTGCCAGCAGCCCCGGACTAGCGGAGACCCAGTACTTC
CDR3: CASSPGLAETQYF

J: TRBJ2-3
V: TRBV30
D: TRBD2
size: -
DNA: TGTGCCTGGACGAGCGGGGGTACAGATACGCAGTATTTT
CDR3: CAWTSGGTDTQYF

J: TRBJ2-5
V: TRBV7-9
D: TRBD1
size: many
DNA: TGTGCCAGCAGCTTAGTGGGACAGAATCTCCAAGAGACCCAGTACTTC
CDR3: CASSLVGQNLQETQYF

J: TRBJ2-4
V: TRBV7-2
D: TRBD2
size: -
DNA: TGTGCCAGCAGCCCGCACGTAGCGGGAGTAGCCAAAAACATTCAGTACTTC
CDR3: CASSPHVAGVAKNIQYF

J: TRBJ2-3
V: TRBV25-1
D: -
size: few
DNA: TGTGCCAGCAGTGAATGGGATACAGATACGCAGTATTTT
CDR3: CASSEWDTDTQYF